These 28 T cell receptor beta chains were all obtained from the same sample, sequenced in a study of regulatory T cells in long-lasting Graves disease. Arm-PCR of CDR3 regions and iRepertoire HTBI primers were used to build TCR beta libraries. From the multiplex PCR reads, TCRdb called clonotypes with MiXCR, one entry per CDR3 protein. The sample has about 460,000 distinct CDR3 sequences; around a fifth are singletons. The sample's time point: persistent/refractory GD, antithyroid drugs over 5 years with positive TRAb. The TCR library used RNA extracted from PBMCs. Sequencing used peripheral blood mononuclear cells (PBMCs), obtained when the disease was refractory, from a patient treated with antithyroid drugs. Receptor source: a female donor with Graves disease.

This clonotype turned up a few times. The genes are TRBV6-1 and TRBJ2-7, with D perhaps TRBD2 (7 bases). CDR3 size: 14 residues. Trimming stripped 8 bases from V and 6 bases from J, with 20 bases between. Germline CDR1 MNHNS, CDR2 SASEGT. The CDR3 nucleotides are TGTGCCAGCGAGGGGGGGTACACTCGATCCGAGCAGTACTTC. Its protein product is CASEGGYTRSEQYF.

The chain is built from TRBV6-5 and TRBJ1-5, with 7 nucleotides matching TRBD1. The V gene end was trimmed by 4 bases and the J gene end by 1 base; junction bases not matched to a gene: 7. Germline V gene sequence: CDR1 MNHEY, CDR2 SVGAGI. The CDR3 extends over 16 amino acids. This chain's CDR3 is CASSSLRGSSNQPQHF. CDR3 in DNA: TGTGCCAGCAGTTCCCTCAGGGGGTCGAGCAATCAGCCCCAGCATTTT.

The V and J genes are TRBV12-3 or TRBV12-4 and TRBJ1-5; possible D gene TRBD1, 5 bases. This CDR3 has 12 amino acids. V gave up 5 bases and J gave up 11 bases, with 13 bases separating them. Here the CDR3 DNA reads TGTGCCAGCAGTCTCGAGGAAGGGGCCCAGCATTTT. It yields the protein CASSLEEGAQHF.

The rearrangement uses TRBV19 and TRBJ1-2; TRBD1 aligns across 12 bases. Looked up from germline, CDR1 is LNHDA and CDR2 is SQIVND (reference sequence). The CDR3 length is 16 residues. The V and J ends lost 5 bases and 7 bases, in that order; junction bases with no gene match: 11. In nucleotides, the CDR3 is TGTGCCAGTAGTCTCATCGGGACAGGGGGCCAGATTGGCTACACCTTC. Encoded protein: CASSLIGTGGQIGYTF.

The table lists this clonotype with many counts. The chain recombines TRBV27 with TRBJ2-7, with 14 bases aligning to TRBD2. V shed 9 bases, J shed 6 bases, and the junction held 4 bases outside the gene matches. CDR3 length: 13 amino acids. Germline CDR1 is MNHEY and CDR2 is SMNVEV (reference sequence). The CDR3: CASRLAGGAEQYF. As DNA, the CDR3 is TGTGCCAGTAGACTAGCGGGAGGGGCCGAGCAGTACTTC.

This clonotype was counted at least ten times. The rearrangement links TRBV7-8 to TRBJ1-5, with 10 bases aligning to TRBD1. The length of the CDR3 is 15 residues. Germline lookup yields CDR1 SGHVS and CDR2 FQNEAQ. V shed 5 bases, J shed 5 bases, and the junction held 6 bases outside the gene matches. The CDR3 reads CASSPFGTGDQPQHF. The CDR3 bases are TGTGCCAGCAGCCCTTTTGGGACAGGGGATCAGCCCCAGCATTTT.

The chain combines TRBV14 with TRBJ2-2; weak D call: TRBD1 (5 bases). Germline V gene sequence: CDR1 SGHDN, CDR2 FVKESK. V lost 5 bases to trimming and J lost 5 bases, with 9 bases between them. CDR3 length: 13 amino acids. The CDR3 reads CASSRKGTGELFF. In DNA form, the CDR3 reads TGTGCCAGCAGCAGGAAGGGGACCGGGGAGCTGTTTTTT.

V and J are TRBV2 and TRBJ2-1, with 7 positions matching TRBD1. The germline V gene has CDR1 SNHLY and CDR2 FYNNEI. The CDR3 contains 13 residues. The V and J ends lost 7 bases and 4 bases, in that order; junction bases with no gene match: 4. The CDR3 sequence is CASKGGEYNEQFF. The CDR3, as DNA: TGTGCCAGCAAAGGGGGCGAGTACAATGAGCAGTTCTTC.

This clonotype was counted only a few times. The rearrangement joins TRBV5-1 to TRBJ1-6; 7 nucleotides agree with TRBD1. This CDR3 has 16 amino acids. With 0 bases clipped from V and 11 bases from J, the junction kept 11 bases outside the gene matches. Germline CDR1 SGHRS, CDR2 YFSETQ. The CDR3 sequence: CASSLGVEQGSPPLHF. The CDR3 DNA follows: TGCGCCAGCAGCTTGGGGGTGGAACAGGGGAGTCCACCCCTCCACTTT. The full variable domain, its missing parts supplied by reference TRBV5-1 and TRBJ1-6, is KAGVTQTPRYLIKTRGQQVTLSCSPISGHRSVSWYQQTPGQGLQFLFEYFSETQRNKGNFPGRFSGRQFSNSRSEMNVSTLELGDSALYLCASSLGVEQGSPPLHFGNGTRLTVT.

This clonotype was detected many times. CDR3 in amino acids: CASSFSGGGISNQPQHF. As DNA, the CDR3 is TGTGCCAGCAGCTTCTCCGGTGGGGGAATAAGCAATCAGCCCCAGCATTTT. The chain links TRBV7-2 to TRBJ1-5, with D maybe TRBD1 (5 bases). From germline, CDR1 is SGHTA and CDR2 FQGNSA. This CDR3 is 17 amino acids long. V was shortened by 3 bases and J by 1 base, with 16 bases between the two germline ends.

The chain has TRBV5-5 and TRBJ1-5, with D perhaps matching TRBD1 (5 bases). The V gene's germline CDR1 is SGHKS and CDR2 YYEKEE (reference sequence). The CDR3 contains 14 residues. Trimming left V 0 bases short and J 5 bases short, with 9 bases between. The CDR3 DNA reads TGTGCCAGCAGCTTGGAACCGGGGGATCAGCCCCAGCATTTT. Its protein is CASSLEPGDQPQHF.

This clonotype was seen more than once but under ten times. This chain joins TRBV27 and TRBJ2-7; 15 nucleotides line up with TRBD2. Germline trimming cut 5 bases from V and 0 bases from J; bases unmatched to any gene: 2. Germline V gives CDR1 MNHEY, CDR2 SMNVEV (reference sequence). The CDR3 runs to 16 residues. Written as DNA, the CDR3 is TGTGCCAGCAGTGGGACTAGCGGGAGGCCCTCCTACGAGCAGTACTTC. The encoded protein is CASSGTSGRPSYEQYF.

With respect to this clonotype: A much larger clone is a single base away; this may be a read error. This chain connects TRBV25-1 to TRBJ2-5; maybe TRBD1 (5 bases). The germline CDR1 and CDR2 sequences are MGHDK and SYGVNS. CDR3 length: 16 residues. The CDR3 here is CVSSERARVLGETQYF. The CDR3 DNA reads TGTGTCAGCAGTGAACGCGCCAGGGTTTTGGGCGAGACCCAGTACTTC.

A word on this clonotype: Just one base apart from a much larger clone, this may be a read error. The chain couples TRBV7-2 to TRBJ2-7, with D possibly TRBD1 on 5 matching bases. The germline V gene encodes CDR1 SGHTA and CDR2 FQGNSA. V was trimmed by 5 bases and J by 6 bases, leaving 11 bases between them. This CDR3 is 12 amino acids long. The CDR3 loop is CASSTSTVEQYF. CDR3 DNA: TGTGCCAGCAGCACTTCGACAGTCGAGCAGTACTTC.

This clonotype occurred a few times. This rearrangement joins TRBV9 to TRBJ2-7; 7 nucleotides agree with TRBD1. The CDR3 runs to 15 residues. With V trimmed by 3 bases and J by 4 bases, 10 bases remained unmatched. Germline V gives CDR1 SGDLS, CDR2 YYNGEE. The CDR3 DNA follows: TGTGCCAGCAGCGCAGGCCAGGGGGATTGGTACGAGCAGTACTTC. It is translated as CASSAGQGDWYEQYF.

This sequence joins TRBV25-1 and TRBJ2-7, with D perhaps TRBD1 or TRBD2 (5 bases each). CDR3 length: 13 residues. The germline gives CDR1 MGHDK, CDR2 SYGVNS. The V and J ends lost 10 bases and 3 bases respectively, with 16 bases between them. CDR3 loop: CATGTPQFYEQYF. The CDR3 DNA sequence: TGTGCCACCGGGACCCCTCAATTCTACGAGCAGTACTTC.

This clonotype was recorded at least ten times. The V and J genes are TRBV6-2 or TRBV6-3 and TRBJ1-1, with TRBD1 as a possible D gene (5 bases). This CDR3 spans 13 amino acids. The germline V gene has CDR1 MNHEY and CDR2 SVGEGT. Trimming took 0 bases from V and 8 from J, leaving 10 bases between them. This CDR3 is CASSYSGRQEAFF. In DNA form, the CDR3 reads TGTGCCAGCAGTTACTCGGGACGACAAGAAGCTTTCTTT.

The gene calls are TRBV7-3 and TRBJ1-4, with TRBD1 identical over 7 bases. J lost 7 bases, V lost 1 base, and 12 bases had no gene match. Per the germline V gene, CDR1 is SGHTA and CDR2 is FQGTGA. The CDR3 is 17 amino acids. The CDR3 reads CASSLNGRGGGLEKLFF. The CDR3 coding sequence is TGTGCCAGCAGCTTAAATGGAAGGGGAGGGGGCCTTGAAAAACTGTTTTTT.

This clonotype was detected ten times or more. The chain uses TRBV5-1 and TRBJ1-4; D unclear. Germline V gives CDR1 SGHRS, CDR2 YFSETQ. The CDR3 is made up of 11 amino acids. V dropped 1 base and J dropped 7 bases, with 2 bases sitting between them. CDR3 amino acids: CASSLCEKLFF. The CDR3 DNA sequence: TGCGCCAGCAGCTTGTGTGAAAAACTGTTTTTT.

This clonotype has at least ten counts. This chain uses TRBV20-1 with TRBJ1-2; unclear D gene. The CDR3 sequence is 15 residues long. Germline loops: CDR1 DFQATT, CDR2 SNEGSKA (reference sequence). V lost 3 bases to trimming and J lost 2 bases, with 16 bases between them. The CDR3 here is CSASPIGVGNYGYTF. CDR3 sequence (DNA): TGCAGTGCTAGCCCGATCGGGGTCGGGAACTATGGCTACACCTTC.

In the case of this clonotype: This may be a read error: a much more frequent sequence differs by one nucleotide. The CDR3 ends on some other residue instead of the conserved phenylalanine or tryptophan, so this is likely a read error. This sequence joins TRBV2 and TRBJ1-6, with D unclear. Germline V gene sequence: CDR1 SNHLY, CDR2 FYNNEI. Trimming took off 6 bases at V and 9 bases at J, with 9 bases between the two ends. CDR3 length equals 12 residues. The CDR3 region is CASRGGGSPLHL. The CDR3 nucleotides are TGTGCCAGCAGGGGAGGAGGTTCACCCCTCCACCTT.

In regard to this clonotype: A read error may be the cause here, since a much bigger clone is one base away. This sequence joins TRBV2 and TRBJ1-2; no clear D. The CDR3 is 14 amino acids. Trimming removed 6 bases from V and 8 bases from J, with 19 bases in between. The germline CDR1 and CDR2 sequences are SNHLY and FYNNEI. CDR3: CASRAHPEIVGYTF. In DNA form, the CDR3 reads TGTGCCAGCAGGGCCCACCCGGAGATTGTAGGCTACACCTTC. Looking up the rest from reference TRBV2 and TRBJ1-2 gives the full variable domain: EPEVTQTPSHQVTQMGQEVILRCVPISNHLYFYWYRQILGQKVEFLVSFYNNEISEKSEIFDDQFSVERPDGSNFTLKIRSTKLEDSAMYFCASRAHPEIVGYTFGSGTRLTVV.

In its sample, this clonotype was seen many times. The V call is TRBV12-3 or TRBV12-4, the J call TRBJ1-1, with 9 bases fitting TRBD1. The CDR3 has 11 residues. The V segment lost 11 bases and the J segment 4 bases; nucleotides outside the gene matches: 2. For the CDR3, the DNA is TGTGCCTTGGACAGGGGCACTGAAGCTTTCTTT. Protein product: CALDRGTEAFF.

The sample holds a few counts of this clonotype. The chain joins TRBV6-1 to TRBJ2-7; tentatively, D is TRBD1 (6 bases). The CDR3 runs to 16 residues. Trimming removed 7 bases at V and 4 bases at J, with 23 bases between. Germline CDR1 MNHNS, CDR2 SASEGT. CDR3 DNA sequence: TGTGCCAGCAAGGGCTTTTTTTACAGGGTTCCTTACGAGCAGTACTTC. This codes for CASKGFFYRVPYEQYF.

This clonotype was counted a few times. The J gene is TRBJ1-1, the V gene TRBV2, with a possible D match to TRBD1 (5 bases). Trimming took off 5 bases at V and 8 bases at J, with 9 bases between the two ends. The CDR3 is made up of 11 amino acids. Germline values: CDR1 SNHLY, CDR2 FYNNEI. Here the CDR3 reads CASSQGSEAFF. The CDR3 DNA reads TGTGCCAGCAGTCAGGGATCCGAAGCTTTCTTT.

This clonotype showed up just a few times. V is TRBV2 and J is TRBJ2-1; D is uncertain. V dropped 1 base and J dropped 0 bases, with 7 bases sitting between them. CDR3 length: 15 residues. The germline V gene has CDR1 SNHLY and CDR2 FYNNEI. This chain's CDR3 is CASSEEQSSYNEQFF. The CDR3 nucleotides are TGTGCCAGCAGTGAAGAGCAGAGCTCCTACAATGAGCAGTTCTTC.

This clonotype was counted only a few times. A much larger clone sits a single nucleotide away, making a read error possible. It is likely a read error, because the conserved phenylalanine at the end of the CDR3 is missing. The rearrangement joins TRBV9 to TRBJ2-7; D uncertain. The CDR3 extends over 15 amino acids. With 0 bases removed from V and 4 bases from J, the gap between germline ends came to 14 bases. The germline V gene encodes CDR1 SGDLS and CDR2 YYNGEE. The CDR3: CASSVVGTSEYEQYS. CDR3 DNA sequence: TGTGCCAGCAGCGTAGTAGGCACGAGTGAATACGAGCAGTACTCC.

The count of this clonotype is one. The CDR3 nucleotides read TGCAGTGCTAGAGACAGGTCTCCAGGGGGCGAGCAGTACTTC. Protein product: CSARDRSPGGEQYF. The chain is built from TRBV20-1 and TRBJ2-7; 7 bases agree with TRBD1. The CDR3 is 14 amino acids. V was clipped by 0 bases and J by 6 bases; unmatched bases: 8. Germline CDR1 is DFQATT and CDR2 is SNEGSKA (reference sequence).